This TCR beta chain was captured in a study of T cells after yellow fever vaccination. Study overall: The fractions with low cell numbers were processed using SMART-Seq v4 Ultra Low Input. The study, taken as a whole, reports: Reappearance after the booster was observed for most primary-vaccination clones (about 96% CD4, more than 70% CD8).

TCRdb re-called the 5' RACE reads with MiXCR, one entry per CDR3 protein. The sample has some 350,000 distinct CDR3 sequences, 8% to 10% seen once. Germline assignment: CDR1 SGHRS and CDR2 YFSETQ. CDR3 length: 16 residues. V lost 4 bases and J 4 bases, leaving 19 bases between the germline ends. This clonotype turned up a few times. The antigen remains unidentified. The starting material was PBMCs, obtained on the day of the first yellow fever vaccination. The TCR sequence derives from a young man who received the YFV17D yellow fever vaccine. The genes are TRBV5-1 and TRBJ2-3; the D is unclear. As DNA, the CDR3 is TGCGCCAGCAGCCTGACGGACGCCCGCTTCCCAGATACGCAGTATTTT. Protein product: CASSLTDARFPDTQYF.